The 3 T cell receptor beta chains in this list originate from one sample, sequenced in a study of tumor-infiltrating lymphocytes in oesophageal squamous cell carcinoma. TCRdb used MiXCR to reprocess the PCR reads, holding one entry per CDR3 protein. Of under 15,000 distinct CDR3 sequences in the sample, 55% are singletons; the top ten hold 35% to 50%. The sequencing sample was made of esophageal tumor tissue. These receptors came from a female donor with esophageal squamous cell carcinoma.

The rearrangement joins TRBV28 to TRBJ2-7, with D tentatively TRBD1 (6 bases). The J call is in doubt because the DNA end fits TRBJ1-2 better. Germline values: CDR1 MDHEN, CDR2 SYDVKM. CDR3 length equals 12 residues. The CDR3 spells CASRHTGNGYTF. The DNA for the CDR3 is TGTGCCAGCAGACATACAGGGAATGGCTACACCTTC.

J is TRBJ2-1 and V is TRBV11-1, with 7 nucleotides matching TRBD2. The CDR3 is 14 residues long. V was clipped by 1 base and J by 6 bases; unmatched bases: 3. Per germline, CDR1 SGHAT and CDR2 FQDESV (reference sequence). CDR3 DNA sequence: TGTGCCAGCAGCTTAGGGGGCGGGAGCAATGAGCAGTTCTTC. Protein: CASSLGGGSNEQFF. The variable domain in full, with the rest retrieved from reference TRBV11-1 and TRBJ2-1, is EAEVAQSPRYKITEKSQAVAFWCDPISGHATLYWYRQILGQGPELLVQFQDESVVDDSQLPKDRFSAERLKGVDSTLKIQPAELGDSAMYLCASSLGGGSNEQFFGPGTRLTVL.

A note on this clonotype: No DNA is shown, since the ends of the CDR3 on it are uncertain; the CDR3 is the one TCRdb lists. V usage is TRBV12-3 or TRBV12-4 and J usage is TRBJ2-6; TRBD2 is the table's D call and was not checked against the DNA. The CDR3 spans 14 residues, counting both ends. The CDR3 protein is CASSPHGGPLHLRF.